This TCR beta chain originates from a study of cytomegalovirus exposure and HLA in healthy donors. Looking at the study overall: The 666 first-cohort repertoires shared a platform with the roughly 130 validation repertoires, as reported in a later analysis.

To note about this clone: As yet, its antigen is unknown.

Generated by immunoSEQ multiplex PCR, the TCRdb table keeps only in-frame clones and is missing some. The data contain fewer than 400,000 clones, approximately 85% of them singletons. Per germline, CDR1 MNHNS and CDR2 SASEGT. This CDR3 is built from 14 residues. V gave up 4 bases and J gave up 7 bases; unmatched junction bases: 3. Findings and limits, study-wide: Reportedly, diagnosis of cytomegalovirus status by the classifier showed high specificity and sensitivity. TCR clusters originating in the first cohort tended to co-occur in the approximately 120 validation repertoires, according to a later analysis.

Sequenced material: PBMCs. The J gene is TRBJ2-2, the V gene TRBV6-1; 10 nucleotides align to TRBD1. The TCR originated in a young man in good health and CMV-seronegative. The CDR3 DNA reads TGTGCCAGCAGTGGACAGGGGGCGGGCGGGGAGCTGTTTTTT. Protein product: CASSGQGAGGELFF.